Listed here is a single TCR beta chain. The data were taken from a study of memory CD4+ T cells and cytomegalovirus serostatus. Single viable CD3+CD4+CD8-CD45RO+ cells were sorted as the memory CD4+ T cells. Serostatus was set by detecting CMV pp150, pp28, p38, p52 IgG. Germline V gene data show CDR1 as SGHTA and CDR2 as FQGNSA. The CDR3 has 14 amino acids. The V gene end was trimmed by 6 bases and the J gene end by 6 bases; junction bases not matched to a gene: 8. Original analysis: After removing out-of-frame reads, 2,204,828 distinct TCRbeta sequences remained. Data came from immunoSEQ multiplex PCR; TCRdb stores just in-frame clones and leaves some out. That table supplies the V and J calls and clone size; D and trimming were determined from the DNA. This table has about 82,000 clones, 65% to 85% appearing once.

The sample consisted of memory CD4+ T cells from blood. The receptor was derived from an adult in good health and CMV-seronegative. The gene calls are TRBV7-2 and TRBJ2-7; 10 bases map to TRBD1. CDR3 protein: CASRNRDRGVEQYF. The CDR3 coding sequence is TGTGCCAGCAGAAACCGGGACAGGGGAGTCGAGCAGTACTTC.